This passage covers 24 T cell receptor beta chains from one sample sequenced in a study of blood T cells in healthy people across ages. A second PCR, run for about 7 to 11 cycles, used a sample-barcoded 5' primer plus a J-beta primer mix. From the 5' RACE reads, TCRdb called clonotypes with MiXCR, one entry per CDR3 protein. The sample contains 500,000 to 550,000 distinct CDR3 sequences, 24% of which appear only once. Another study also made use of these data, one on T cells of mothers and their children.

The sequenced material came from blood. These receptors were obtained from a boy younger than 18 in good health.

V is TRBV12-3 or TRBV12-4 and J is TRBJ1-1; D may be TRBD1 (6 bases). V was shortened by 2 bases and J by 1 base, with 11 bases between the two germline ends. The CDR3 covers 15 residues. Written as DNA, the CDR3 is TGTGCCAGCAGTTTATCCTCGACAGGGAACACTGAAGCTTTCTTT. It translates to CASSLSSTGNTEAFF.

Turning to this clonotype: A junction boundary mismatches the germline segment, possibly from a read error. The chain has TRBV3-1 and TRBJ2-5; either TRBD1 or TRBD2 may supply D (5 bases each). CDR1 is LGHDT, CDR2 YNNKEL, per germline (reference sequence). This CDR3 contains 15 residues. For the CDR3, the DNA is TGTGCCAGCAGCCAAGATGGTGTCGGTTTGGGGGAGCAGCACTTC. It translates to CASSQDGVGLGEQHF.

CDR3 sequence: CATSRGDRGVEKLFF. The CDR3 DNA follows: TGTGCCACCAGCAGAGGCGACAGGGGGGTTGAAAAACTGTTTTTT. This chain joins TRBV15 and TRBJ1-4, with 9 bases identical to TRBD1. This CDR3 is built from 15 residues. Germline V lookup: CDR1 LNHNV, CDR2 YYDKDF (reference sequence). V shed 1 base and J 7 bases; nucleotides not matched to a gene: 4.

The chain combines TRBV29-1 with TRBJ2-1; 15 bases are shared with TRBD2. Unmatched junction bases numbered 13, after V lost 6 bases and J lost 4 bases. CDR3 length: 18 amino acids. From germline, CDR1 is SQVTM and CDR2 ANQGSEA. As DNA, the CDR3 is TGCAGCGTCCAAGGACTAGCGGGAGGGCCGCTCCGATACAATGAGCAGTTCTTC. This gives the protein CSVQGLAGGPLRYNEQFF.

The chain uses TRBV20-1 and TRBJ1-4; no firm D call. V was cut by 0 bases and J by 8 bases, with 13 bases left in between. The germline V gene encodes CDR1 DFQATT and CDR2 SNEGSKA (reference sequence). This CDR3 contains 14 residues. The CDR3 DNA reads TGCAGTGCTAGAGATGGAGGTTCGACCGAAAAACTGTTTTTT. Its translation: CSARDGGSTEKLFF.

The chain uses TRBV29-1 and TRBJ2-5; D is possibly TRBD1 (6 bases). CDR3 length: 13 residues. V dropped 7 bases and J dropped 2 bases, with 14 bases sitting between them. CDR1 SQVTM and CDR2 ANQGSEA come from the germline V gene. Written as DNA, the CDR3 is TGCAGCGCCAACCGGGACACTCAAGAGACCCAGTACTTC. Amino acid sequence: CSANRDTQETQYF.

This clonotype has a single count. This chain joins TRBV29-1 and TRBJ2-3; a possible D gene is TRBD1 (5 bases). V was clipped by 6 bases and J by 6 bases, with 13 bases between them. CDR1 is SQVTM, CDR2 ANQGSEA, per germline. The length of the CDR3 is 12 residues. CDR3 nucleotides: TGCAGCGTAGCAGGGCTTACCGATACGCAGTATTTT. Translation: CSVAGLTDTQYF.

There are a few counts of this clonotype. The chain uses TRBV5-1 and TRBJ1-5; D remains ambiguous. Trimming shortened V by 3 bases and J by 2 bases, and 18 bases separated the two germline ends. The CDR3 sequence is 17 residues long. Germline loops: CDR1 SGHRS, CDR2 YFSETQ. The CDR3 spells CASSSWQALRGNQPQHF. Here the CDR3 DNA reads TGCGCCAGCAGCTCGTGGCAGGCCCTTAGGGGCAATCAGCCCCAGCATTTT.

This clonotype was found a few times. The chain carries TRBV7-2 and TRBJ2-7; D gene ambiguous. This CDR3 region has 14 residues. Trimming cost V 3 bases and J 0 bases, with 9 bases left between them. The germline V gene has CDR1 SGHTA and CDR2 FQGNSA. In DNA form, the CDR3 reads TGTGCCAGCAGCTTCGGTTGGAGCTCCTACGAGCAGTACTTC. It codes for CASSFGWSSYEQYF. The full variable domain, rest sourced from reference TRBV7-2 and TRBJ2-7, is GAGVSQSPSNKVTEKGKDVELRCDPISGHTALYWYRQSLGQGLEFLIYFQGNSAPDKSGLPSDRFSAERTGGSVSTLTIQRTQQEDSAVYLCASSFGWSSYEQYFGPGTRLTVT.

The V and J genes are TRBV7-3 and TRBJ2-2, with 8 bases fitting TRBD1. V lost 5 bases, J lost 4 bases, and 15 bases stayed unmatched. The germline CDR1 and CDR2 sequences are SGHTA and FQGTGA. The CDR3 totals 18 residues. The CDR3 region is CASSPTRQGKDRTGELFF. CDR3 nucleotides: TGTGCCAGCAGCCCCACCCGACAGGGGAAAGATCGCACCGGGGAGCTGTTTTTT.

This clonotype was found a few times. This rearrangement joins TRBV10-3 to TRBJ1-2, with D unclear. In germline, CDR1 is ENHRY, CDR2 SYGVKD. CDR3 size: 17 residues. Trimming cost V 4 bases and J 7 bases, with 25 bases left between them. DNA of the CDR3: TGTGCCATCAGTGCCGTCTCGAATACTGGCGGGTCTGGTGGCTACACCTTC. This translates into CAISAVSNTGGSGGYTF.

In its sample, this clonotype was seen a few times. This rearrangement joins TRBV5-1 to TRBJ2-1; D may be TRBD1 or TRBD2 (5 bases each). Germline CDR1 and CDR2: SGHRS and YFSETQ. With 1 base removed from V and 5 bases from J, the gap between germline ends came to 13 bases. The CDR3 runs to 15 residues. The CDR3 coding sequence is TGCGCCAGCAGCTTGAGAGGGGAAGGACACAATGAGCAGTTCTTC. This codes for CASSLRGEGHNEQFF.

The rearrangement links TRBV7-9 to TRBJ2-1; 7 bases line up with TRBD2. This CDR3 comprises 15 residues. Trimming at V came to 5 bases and at J to 2 bases, leaving 6 bases not matched to a gene. CDR1 and CDR2 (germline): SEHNR, FQNEAQ (reference sequence). The CDR3 spells CASSTGGGPYNEQFF. The CDR3 DNA reads as TGTGCCAGCAGCACTGGCGGGGGTCCCTACAATGAGCAGTTCTTC.

The chain employs TRBV7-9 and TRBJ2-7; 8 bases agree with TRBD2. The CDR3 extends over 16 amino acids. V trimming: 1 base; J trimming: 2 bases; junction bases outside the gene matches: 7. Germline-derived CDR1 and CDR2 are SEHNR and FQNEAQ (reference sequence). CDR3 amino acids: CASSLVREGGAYEQYF. CDR3 sequence (DNA): TGTGCCAGCAGCTTAGTCCGGGAGGGTGGCGCCTACGAGCAGTACTTC.

This chain uses TRBV29-1 with TRBJ2-3; possible D gene TRBD2, 6 bases. Trimming pared 5 bases from V and 6 bases from J, leaving 15 bases between. Germline V gene data show CDR1 as SQVTM and CDR2 as ANQGSEA. This CDR3 is built from 13 residues. The CDR3 loop reads CSVFRRGTDTQYF. CDR3 nucleotide sequence: TGCAGCGTTTTTAGGCGGGGAACGGATACGCAGTATTTT.

This clonotype has only a few counts. This sequence joins TRBV27 and TRBJ2-2; D remains ambiguous. The germline gives CDR1 MNHEY, CDR2 SMNVEV (reference sequence). Trimming left V 5 bases short and J 6 bases short, with 31 bases between. The CDR3 has 20 residues. CDR3: CASSPRNFLSIALGSGELFF. CDR3 sequence (DNA): TGTGCCAGCAGTCCCCGAAACTTCCTCTCGATCGCCTTGGGGTCCGGGGAGCTGTTTTTT.

This clonotype showed up just a few times. The chain is built from TRBV7-2 and TRBJ1-1, with D uncertain. This CDR3 region has 16 residues. Germline V gene sequence: CDR1 SGHTA, CDR2 FQGNSA. V was shortened by 5 bases and J by 6 bases, with 22 bases between the two germline ends. The CDR3 DNA reads as TGTGCCAGCAGCCCCGATGAAAGCCCAAGTATGGCTGAAGCTTTCTTT. Protein: CASSPDESPSMAEAFF.

The chain employs TRBV20-1 and TRBJ2-5; no clear D gene. The CDR3 consists of 17 residues. V shed 6 bases and J shed 2 bases, with 25 bases lying between them. Germline V CDR1 and CDR2: DFQATT, SNEGSKA (reference sequence). CDR3 region: CSASGFDTTHLQETQYF. The CDR3 DNA follows: TGCAGTGCGTCAGGTTTTGACACGACGCACCTTCAAGAGACCCAGTACTTC.

This clonotype was picked up a small number of times. The J gene is TRBJ2-5, the V gene TRBV9; 7 nucleotides match TRBD2. This CDR3 has 16 amino acids. After removal of 4 bases from V and 7 bases from J, the junction contained 16 bases not matched to a gene. Per germline, CDR1 SGDLS and CDR2 YYNGEE. CDR3 nucleotides: TGTGCCAGCAGCTTCACGTCAAGGCGGGAGATGGGGACCCAGTACTTC. It yields the protein CASSFTSRREMGTQYF.

The chain is built from TRBV9 and TRBJ2-7; D could derive from TRBD1 or TRBD2 (5 bases each). The CDR3 runs 16 residues. Germline assignment: CDR1 SGDLS and CDR2 YYNGEE. V lost 0 bases and J 0 bases, leaving 13 bases between the germline ends. The CDR3 is CASSVGGDLSSYEQYF. CDR3 nucleotides: TGTGCCAGCAGCGTAGGAGGGGACCTTAGCTCCTACGAGCAGTACTTC.

This clonotype has just a few counts. The V and J genes are TRBV29-1 and TRBJ2-2, with 9 bases matching TRBD1. This CDR3 comprises 15 residues. Germline loops: CDR1 SQVTM, CDR2 ANQGSEA. Germline trimming cut 5 bases from V and 6 bases from J; bases unmatched to any gene: 10. CDR3 DNA: TGCAGCGTTAAAAAACCGGGACAGGGAGCCGGGGAGCTGTTTTTT. Protein product: CSVKKPGQGAGELFF.

The chain carries TRBV12-3 or TRBV12-4 and TRBJ2-1; TRBD1 matches 11 bases. The CDR3 spans 19 residues. Trimming cost V 5 bases and J 3 bases; bases outside gene matches: 15. CDR3 sequence: CASSPGTGGNGLVYNEQFF. The DNA for the CDR3 is TGTGCCAGCAGTCCCGGGACAGGGGGAAACGGACTTGTCTACAATGAGCAGTTCTTC.

This rearrangement joins TRBV20-1 to TRBJ2-7; TRBD1 aligns across 7 bases. Germline V gene lookup returns CDR1 DFQATT and CDR2 SNEGSKA (reference sequence). This CDR3 region has 17 residues. Trimming at V came to 0 bases and at J to 2 bases, leaving 13 bases not matched to a gene. The CDR3 sequence is CSARDRGRAGGPYEQYF. CDR3 nucleotide sequence: TGCAGTGCTAGAGATCGTGGTCGGGCAGGGGGACCCTACGAGCAGTACTTC.

A few counts support this clonotype. The chain carries TRBV29-1 and TRBJ2-7; D gene uncertain. The CDR3 runs 12 residues. With 3 bases removed from V and 3 bases from J, the gap between germline ends came to 9 bases. The germline V gene encodes CDR1 SQVTM and CDR2 ANQGSEA. This CDR3 is CSVEAENYEQYF. Here the CDR3 DNA reads TGCAGCGTTGAGGCGGAGAACTACGAGCAGTACTTC.